This T cell receptor beta chain came from a study of tumor-infiltrating lymphocytes in primary liver carcinoma. Study-level information: Tumors were staged T1-T3 N0M0 and measured roughly 4 to 10 cm across.

Germline values: CDR1 MNHEY, CDR2 SVGAGI. The CDR3 sequence is 15 residues long. Extraction of RNA together with DNA used 20-30 mg of unsorted bulk tissue. Total RNA amounting to around 540 ng was the source from which TCR beta cDNA was made with a constant-region primer. Slightly modified ARM-PCR, run as three nested multiplex PCR rounds, produced the TCR beta libraries. The study ran its first two PCR rounds for around 10 cycles each, using TRBV1-TRBV30 forward primers and a C-beta reverse primer. TCRdb re-analysed the multiplex PCR reads in MiXCR, keeping a single row per CDR3 protein. The sample contains 150,000 to 200,000 distinct CDR3 sequences, 85% of which appear only once. Remarks on this clonotype: Its ends do not fully match the called genes, so a read error is possible.

The material sequenced was tumor tissue from primary liver carcinoma. The clonotype was recovered from a man in his forties with primary liver carcinoma and hepatitis B virus infection. The chain recombines TRBV6-5 with TRBJ2-7, with 8 bases identical to TRBD2. As DNA, the CDR3 is TGTACCAGCAGTTTCCCCAGCGGGAGATCCCACGAGCAGTACTTC. Residues: CTSSFPSGRSHEQYF.